These T cell receptor beta chains were read from a single sample in a study of glioma-infiltrating T cells. One entry per CDR3 protein results from TCRdb running MiXCR on the multiplex PCR reads. The sample shows about 380,000 distinct CDR3 sequences, around 45% of them seen only once. Sequences were obtained from glioma tissue, nonneoplastic brain tissue, or PBMCs (not recorded which). These receptors all come from a human donor with low-grade glioma or glioblastoma, undergoing nonglioma brain surgery, or in good health (not recorded which). CDR3s include the opening cysteine and the closing phenylalanine or tryptophan. Each record gives: clone size, V gene, J gene, D gene, CDR3 DNA, CDR3 protein. A D gene is named only where the DNA matches it firmly. Size tells how often a clone was seen (once, few, many) or the class of an expanded clone, and some rows leave it out.

abundance: .
v_gene: TRBV4-1
j_gene: TRBJ1-1
d_gene: TRBD1
CDR3nt: TGCGCCAGCAGCCAAGTTGACAGGGGGAACACTGAAGCTTACTTT
CDR3aa: CASSQVDRGNTEAYF

abundance: many
v_gene: TRBV6-2/TRBV6-3
j_gene: TRBJ2-3
d_gene: .
CDR3nt: TGTGCCAGCAGTTACTCGACCTCCACAGATACGCAGTATTTT
CDR3aa: CASSYSTSTDTQYF

abundance: .
v_gene: TRBV3-1
j_gene: TRBJ1-2
d_gene: TRBD1
CDR3nt: TGTGCCAGCAGCCAAGATCCAGGGGGCGCCTATGGCTACACCTTC
CDR3aa: CASSQDPGGAYGYTF

abundance: many
v_gene: TRBV6-1
j_gene: TRBJ2-7
d_gene: TRBD2
CDR3nt: TGTGCCAGCAGGACCGCGGGAGGGGGTAACGAGCAGTACTTC
CDR3aa: CASRTAGGGNEQYF

abundance: .
v_gene: TRBV7-6
j_gene: TRBJ2-5
d_gene: TRBD1
CDR3nt: TGTGCTAGCAGCCGGACAGGACAAGAGACCCAGTACTTC
CDR3aa: CASSRTGQETQYF

abundance: .
v_gene: TRBV14
j_gene: TRBJ2-7
d_gene: TRBD1
CDR3nt: TGTGCCAGCAGCCAAGTGACAGGGGGCCGGAACGAGCAGTACTTC
CDR3aa: CASSQVTGGRNEQYF

abundance: .
v_gene: TRBV4-1
j_gene: TRBJ2-1
d_gene: TRBD2
CDR3nt: TGCGCCAGGAGCCAGTATAGCGGGGGGCCCTCCTACAATGAGCAGTTCTTC
CDR3aa: CARSQYSGGPSYNEQFF

abundance: .
v_gene: TRBV7-2
j_gene: TRBJ2-7
d_gene: TRBD1
CDR3nt: TGTGCCAGCAGCTCCAGGGGACAGGGGAAGTCCTACGAGCAGTACTTC
CDR3aa: CASSSRGQGKSYEQYF

abundance: .
v_gene: TRBV10-3
j_gene: TRBJ1-5
d_gene: TRBD1
CDR3nt: TGTGCCACCTCCCGGGACAGGGGGACCCGAAGCAATCAGCCCCAGCATTTT
CDR3aa: CATSRDRGTRSNQPQHF

abundance: .
v_gene: TRBV4-1
j_gene: TRBJ1-4
d_gene: .
CDR3nt: TGCGCCAGCAGCCACAGGGAGAGGGAAAAACTGCTTTTT
CDR3aa: CASSHREREKLLF

abundance: many
v_gene: TRBV28
j_gene: TRBJ2-5
d_gene: .
CDR3nt: TGTGCCAGCAGCCCTTCTTGGGGAGAGACCCAGTACTTC
CDR3aa: CASSPSWGETQYF

abundance: .
v_gene: TRBV20-1
j_gene: TRBJ2-3
d_gene: .
CDR3nt: TGCAGTGCTAGAGGGGGCAGCACAGATACGCAGTATTTT
CDR3aa: CSARGGSTDTQYF

abundance: .
v_gene: TRBV4-2
j_gene: TRBJ1-2
d_gene: .
CDR3nt: TGTGCCAGCAGCCAAGATTCGGGTGGCTACACCTTC
CDR3aa: CASSQDSGGYTF

abundance: .
v_gene: TRBV7-8
j_gene: TRBJ2-1
d_gene: TRBD1
CDR3nt: TGTGCCAGCAGCCCCCGTAATGACAGGGGCTTCCCACGTTTCTACAATGAGCAGTTCTTC
CDR3aa: CASSPRNDRGFPRFYNEQFF

abundance: .
v_gene: TRBV2
j_gene: TRBJ2-1
d_gene: .
CDR3nt: TGTGCCAGCAGATGGACTCGTTGGGCAATCGATGAGCAGTTCTTC
CDR3aa: CASRWTRWAIDEQFF

abundance: .
v_gene: TRBV7-6
j_gene: TRBJ2-2
d_gene: .
CDR3nt: TGTGCCAGCAGGTTAGGTACAGCGAACACCGGGGAGCTATTTTTT
CDR3aa: CASRLGTANTGELFF